The 27 T cell receptor beta chains below were found in one sample sequenced in a study of blood T cell repertoires in COVID-19 (dated by TCRdb to 2019 to 2021). The library was built by means of the immunoSEQ multiplex PCR assay. What TCRdb holds here is the immuneACCESS table cut down to in-frame rearrangements. Part of the clones is not present; checked against another copy, under half of the missing clones reflect an unresolved V gene, and the others are unexplained. This sample comprises 60,000 to 85,000 clones, more than 75% of them detected only once. Roughly 28% of the sample goes to the ten largest clones. Sequencing was performed on peripheral blood. These receptors were taken from a woman over 75 with active or convalescent COVID-19.

The chain recombines TRBV30 with TRBJ2-1; TRBD1 matches 7 bases. The germline V gene encodes CDR1 GTSNPN and CDR2 SVGIG (reference sequence). The junction had 9 bases not matched to a gene; V was cut back by 2 bases and J by 5 bases. There are 15 residues in the CDR3. The CDR3 DNA follows: TGTGCCTGGAGTTATCACAGGGGTGGTGACAATGAGCAGTTCTTC. Residues: CAWSYHRGGDNEQFF. The full variable domain, rest sourced from reference TRBV30 and TRBJ2-1, is SQTIHQWPATLVQPVGSPLSLECTVEGTSNPNLYWYRQAAGRGLQLLFYSVGIGQISSEVPQNLSASRPQDRQFILSSKKLLLSDSGFYLCAWSYHRGGDNEQFFGPGTRLTVL.

This chain connects TRBV2 to TRBJ2-7; D is perhaps TRBD2 (6 bases). Germline lookup yields CDR1 SNHLY and CDR2 FYNNEI. Trimming left V 3 bases short and J 6 bases short, with 18 bases between. The CDR3 extends over 15 amino acids. The DNA of the CDR3 is TGTGCCAGCAGTGAGGGGGGACCTTCGCGACCCGAGCAGTACTTC. The encoded protein is CASSEGGPSRPEQYF. Together with reference TRBV2 and TRBJ2-7, the CDR3 gives the full variable domain: EPEVTQTPSHQVTQMGQEVILRCVPISNHLYFYWYRQILGQKVEFLVSFYNNEISEKSEIFDDQFSVERPDGSNFTLKIRSTKLEDSAMYFCASSEGGPSRPEQYFGPGTRLTVT.

The chain uses TRBV7-9 and TRBJ1-5; D ambiguous. V dropped 3 bases and J dropped 9 bases, with 12 bases sitting between them. Germline-derived CDR1 and CDR2 are SEHNR and FQNEAQ (reference sequence). This CDR3 is built from 13 residues. CDR3 loop: CASSFGELGPQHF. CDR3 nucleotide sequence: TGTGCCAGCAGCTTTGGAGAGTTAGGGCCCCAGCATTTT.

The CDR3 protein is CASSSANRANTIYF. Here the CDR3 DNA reads TGTGCCAGCAGTTCCGCCAACAGGGCAAACACCATATATTTT. The genes are TRBV28 and TRBJ1-3; D is possibly TRBD1 (6 bases). The germline gives CDR1 MDHEN, CDR2 SYDVKM. The CDR3 spans 14 residues. V was clipped by 4 bases and J by 6 bases, with 13 bases between them. The complete variable domain, with remaining parts taken from reference TRBV28 and TRBJ1-3, reads DVKVTQSSRYLVKRTGEKVFLECVQDMDHENMFWYRQDPGLGLRLIYFSYDVKMKEKGDIPEGYSVSREKKERFSLILESASTNQTSMYLCASSSANRANTIYFGEGSWLTVV.

This clone was seen more than once but under ten times. V and J are TRBV30 and TRBJ1-5; no definite D call. Germline V gene sequence: CDR1 GTSNPN, CDR2 SVGIG (reference sequence). CDR3 length equals 14 residues. V was shortened by 2 bases and J by 5 bases, with 13 bases between the two germline ends. CDR3 residues: CAWSPPGRDQPQHF. Written as DNA, the CDR3 is TGTGCCTGGAGTCCCCCGGGGAGGGATCAGCCCCAGCATTTT.

This clone turned up a few times. The rearrangement links TRBV18 to TRBJ2-7; weak D call: TRBD2 (5 bases). This CDR3 contains 16 residues. V shed 3 bases and J shed 6 bases, with 21 bases lying between them. Per germline, CDR1 KGHSH and CDR2 LQKENI. The CDR3 reads CASSPNHPLTGSEQYF. CDR3 nucleotides: TGTGCCAGCTCACCGAACCACCCCCTCACGGGGAGCGAGCAGTACTTC.

The chain carries TRBV29-1 and TRBJ1-1; 9 bases map to TRBD1. The V segment lost 6 bases and the J segment 4 bases; nucleotides outside the gene matches: 3. The CDR3 is 12 amino acids. CDR1 and CDR2 (germline): SQVTM, ANQGSEA. The CDR3 here is CSVGQGSTEAFF. DNA for the CDR3: TGCAGCGTCGGACAGGGGAGCACTGAAGCTTTCTTT.

The J gene is TRBJ2-5, the V gene TRBV6-5; a possible D gene is TRBD1 (6 bases). V was clipped by 7 bases and J by 5 bases, with 11 bases between them. This CDR3 has 12 amino acids. Germline CDR1 and CDR2: MNHEY and SVGAGI. For the CDR3, the DNA is TGTGCCAGCACAGGGGTCCGGGAGACCCAGTACTTC. Its translation: CASTGVRETQYF.

The chain is built from TRBV6-5 and TRBJ1-1; D unresolved. The CDR3 runs 15 residues. Germline lookup yields CDR1 MNHEY and CDR2 SVGAGI. Trimming cost V 5 bases and J 8 bases, with 21 bases left between them. The chain's CDR3 is CASSPFGVQPLEAFF. The CDR3 DNA is TGTGCCAGCAGTCCCTTCGGTGTACAGCCTTTAGAAGCTTTCTTT.

The chain has TRBV7-2 and TRBJ2-1, with 7 bases lining up with TRBD2. V lost 0 bases, J lost 5 bases, and 4 bases stayed unmatched. CDR1 is SGHTA and CDR2 is FQGNSA in the germline V gene. The CDR3 runs to 15 residues. CDR3 region: CASSLARGTHNEQFF. CDR3 coding DNA: TGTGCCAGCAGCTTAGCGCGGGGGACCCACAATGAGCAGTTCTTC. The entire variable domain, with the rest obtained from reference TRBV7-2 and TRBJ2-1, is as follows: GAGVSQSPSNKVTEKGKDVELRCDPISGHTALYWYRQSLGQGLEFLIYFQGNSAPDKSGLPSDRFSAERTGGSVSTLTIQRTQQEDSAVYLCASSLARGTHNEQFFGPGTRLTVL.

With regard to this clone: Other DNA sequences in the sample encode the same CDR3. This chain uses TRBV18 with TRBJ1-2, with 7 bases fitting TRBD1. This CDR3 is built from 13 residues. Germline loops: CDR1 KGHSH, CDR2 LQKENI. V shed 3 bases, J shed 2 bases, and the junction held 0 bases outside the gene matches. The CDR3 loop is CASSPDRNYGYTF. The CDR3, as DNA: TGTGCCAGCTCACCGGACAGGAACTATGGCTACACCTTC.

The chain is built from TRBV28 and TRBJ2-5, with D unresolved. The V end lost 7 bases, the J end lost 2 bases, and 17 bases lay between the germline ends. CDR3 length equals 15 residues. The germline CDR1 and CDR2 sequences are MDHEN and SYDVKM. The CDR3 nucleotides are TGTGCCAGCACCCAGAGGCGAGTTCGACAAGAGACCCAGTACTTC. As protein: CASTQRRVRQETQYF.

The chain carries TRBV11-2 and TRBJ1-1; the D is unclear. With 5 bases removed from V and 10 bases from J, the gap between germline ends came to 14 bases. Germline V gene lookup returns CDR1 SGHAT and CDR2 FQNNGV. The CDR3 has 12 amino acids. The CDR3 loop is CASSPLRARAFF. The CDR3 DNA reads TGTGCCAGCAGCCCTTTGAGGGCGAGAGCTTTCTTT.

V usage is TRBV5-4 and J usage is TRBJ1-2, with 7 bases identical to TRBD1. CDR3 size: 13 residues. The trim removed 9 bases at V and 2 bases at J, leaving 7 bases unmatched. Germline V lookup: CDR1 SGHNT, CDR2 YYREEE (reference sequence). CDR3 coding DNA: TGTGCCACATCGACAGGGTTCAACTATGGCTACACCTTC. Translating gives CATSTGFNYGYTF.

This clone was seen a single time. J is TRBJ1-6 and V is TRBV15; D gene uncertain. V lost 0 bases and J lost 6, with 6 bases in between. From germline, CDR1 is LNHNV and CDR2 YYDKDF (reference sequence). This CDR3 is 14 amino acids long. The CDR3 is CATSRDGPNSPLHF. The CDR3 nucleotides read TGTGCCACCAGCAGAGATGGGCCTAATTCACCCCTCCACTTT. The variable domain in full, with the rest retrieved from reference TRBV15 and TRBJ1-6, is DAMVIQNPRYQVTQFGKPVTLSCSQTLNHNVMYWYQQKSSQAPKLLFHYYDKDFNNEADTPDNFQSRRPNTSFCFLDIRSPGLGDTAMYLCATSRDGPNSPLHFGNGTRLTVT.

The J gene is TRBJ1-1, the V gene TRBV12-5; TRBD1 agrees at 8 bases. Per the germline V gene, CDR1 is LGHNT and CDR2 is FRNRAP. Trimming took 3 bases from V and 4 from J; bases not matched to a gene: 13. The CDR3 has 17 residues. The CDR3 DNA reads as TGTGCTAGTGGTTTAATCCCCGGCGGACAGGGTAGCACTGAAGCTTTCTTT. Translation gives CASGLIPGGQGSTEAFF.

The V gene is TRBV7-9, the J gene TRBJ2-7, with 10 bases lining up with TRBD1. This CDR3 is built from 16 residues. V lost 4 bases and J lost 7; bases outside the gene matches: 13. Looked up from germline, CDR1 is SEHNR and CDR2 is FQNEAQ (reference sequence). The CDR3 sequence: CASSSRQGAHIGEQYF. As DNA, the CDR3 is TGTGCCAGCAGCTCTCGACAGGGGGCCCATATAGGGGAGCAGTACTTC. The variable domain in full, completed from reference TRBV7-9 and TRBJ2-7, reads DTGVSQNPRHKITKRGQNVTFRCDPISEHNRLYWYRQTLGQGPEFLTYFQNEAQLEKSRLLSDRFSAERPKGSFSTLEIQRTEQGDSAMYLCASSSRQGAHIGEQYFGPGTRLTVT.

This clone was seen a handful of times. The V and J genes are TRBV6-5 and TRBJ1-2; 8 bases line up with TRBD1. The germline CDR1 and CDR2 sequences are MNHEY and SVGAGI. The length of the CDR3 is 16 residues. The V gene end was trimmed by 0 bases and the J gene end by 6 bases; junction bases not matched to a gene: 9. The CDR3 here is CASSYSSLDRENGYTF. CDR3 in DNA: TGTGCCAGCAGTTACTCGAGCCTGGACAGGGAGAATGGCTACACCTTC.

This clone was seen once. This rearrangement joins TRBV6-2 or TRBV6-3 to TRBJ2-2; D perhaps matches TRBD2 (6 bases). The V end lost 1 base, the J end lost 4 bases, and 10 bases lay between the germline ends. The CDR3 is 15 amino acids. Looked up from germline, CDR1 is MNHEY and CDR2 is SVGEGT. CDR3: CASSYLRGGTGELFF. The CDR3, as DNA: TGTGCCAGCAGTTACTTGAGGGGAGGCACCGGGGAGCTGTTTTTT.

In this sample, this clone turned up once. The rearrangement uses TRBV10-3 and TRBJ2-5; D is perhaps TRBD2 (7 bases). Germline lookup yields CDR1 ENHRY and CDR2 SYGVKD. There are 15 residues in the CDR3. V lost 2 bases, J lost 0 bases, and 10 bases lay in between. CDR3 loop: CAISEGGGNQETQYF. CDR3 in DNA: TGTGCCATCAGTGAGGGGGGGGGCAACCAAGAGACCCAGTACTTC.

CDR3 bases: TGTGCCAGCAGCCCGGGACAGGGGTTCCACTTT. It encodes CASSPGQGFHF. The chain combines TRBV7-8 with TRBJ1-6; the match to TRBD1 covers 10 bases. CDR1 and CDR2 (germline): SGHVS, FQNEAQ. This CDR3 spans 11 amino acids. Trimming took 5 bases from V and 17 from J; bases not matched to a gene: 3.

This clone was observed a handful of times. The rearrangement joins TRBV7-8 to TRBJ1-5, with D uncertain. Trimming removed 1 base from V and 4 bases from J, with 8 bases in between. Germline V gives CDR1 SGHVS, CDR2 FQNEAQ. The CDR3 totals 14 residues. The CDR3 loop is CASSLGAANQPQHF. In DNA form, the CDR3 reads TGTGCCAGCAGCTTAGGGGCAGCTAATCAGCCCCAGCATTTT.

This chain uses TRBV18 with TRBJ2-5; 7 bases line up with TRBD1. V shed 4 bases and J 2 bases; nucleotides not matched to a gene: 7. The CDR3 sequence is 15 residues long. Germline lookup yields CDR1 KGHSH and CDR2 LQKENI. The CDR3 DNA is TGTGCCAGCTCACTGACTTCGACAGGGCAAGAGACCCAGTACTTC. It is translated as CASSLTSTGQETQYF.

The genes are TRBV19 and TRBJ2-7; 8 bases match TRBD1. The CDR3 runs to 15 residues. CDR1 LNHDA and CDR2 SQIVND come from the germline V gene (reference sequence). Trimming at V came to 2 bases and at J to 0 bases, leaving 3 bases not matched to a gene. CDR3 in amino acids: CASSIHRGSSYEQYF. For the CDR3, the DNA is TGTGCCAGTAGTATACACAGGGGGAGCTCCTACGAGCAGTACTTC. The variable domain in full, with the rest retrieved from reference TRBV19 and TRBJ2-7, is DGGITQSPKYLFRKEGQNVTLSCEQNLNHDAMYWYRQDPGQGLRLIYYSQIVNDFQKGDIAEGYSVSREKKESFPLTVTSAQKNPTAFYLCASSIHRGSSYEQYFGPGTRLTVT.

This clone was counted a single time. The chain employs TRBV14 and TRBJ1-2, with TRBD1 identical over 8 bases. The V segment lost 3 bases and the J segment 5 bases; nucleotides outside the gene matches: 11. This CDR3 is built from 16 residues. Germline CDR1 SGHDN, CDR2 FVKESK. CDR3 sequence: CASSHYGPTGGYGYTF. The CDR3 DNA is TGTGCCAGCAGCCATTACGGCCCTACAGGGGGTTATGGCTACACCTTC.

The chain combines TRBV7-6 with TRBJ2-7; 9 bases match TRBD1. J lost 2 bases, V lost 5 bases, and 7 bases had no gene match. This CDR3 has 15 amino acids. CDR1 SGHVS and CDR2 FNYEAQ come from the germline V gene. For the CDR3, the DNA is TGTGCCAGCAGCCCCGGGGGACAGGGAGCCTACGAGCAGTACTTC. Its translation is CASSPGGQGAYEQYF. The full variable domain, its missing parts supplied by reference TRBV7-6 and TRBJ2-7, is GAGVSQSPRYKVTKRGQDVALRCDPISGHVSLYWYRQALGQGPEFLTYFNYEAQQDKSGLPNDRFSAERPEGSISTLTIQRTEQRDSAMYRCASSPGGQGAYEQYFGPGTRLTVT.

This clone was seen more than once but under ten times. CDR3 sequence: CASSLVSGLNSPLHF. The CDR3 nucleotides are TGCGCCAGCAGCTTGGTGTCAGGGTTAAATTCACCCCTCCACTTT. This rearrangement joins TRBV5-1 to TRBJ1-6; possible D gene TRBD1, 5 bases. This CDR3 spans 15 amino acids. With 0 bases removed from V and 7 bases from J, the gap between germline ends came to 11 bases. CDR1 SGHRS and CDR2 YFSETQ come from the germline V gene.